This T cell receptor beta chain emerged from a study of Ad26.COV2.S vaccination and SARS-CoV-2 variants. Across the study: Participant was drawn from the COV1001 Ad26.COV2.S trial arm. Each vaccinee took Ad26.COV2.S intramuscularly, once or twice 56 days apart. Study observations and caveats: Spike-specific responses of CD8+ and CD4+ T cells were reported to display substantial breadth after vaccination. People who got the vaccine or the placebo had similar non-spike TCR breadth.

J gave up 6 bases and V 1 base, and 5 bases lay outside the gene matches. The CDR3 extends over 15 amino acids. The germline CDR1 and CDR2 sequences are SEHNR and FQNEAQ (reference sequence). In regard to this clone: The antigen remains undetermined.

Produced via immunoSEQ multiplex PCR; TCRdb's table is partial and in-frame only. The sample lists roughly 510,000 clones, roughly 89% occurring once. Treatment specified: roughly 20 received Ad26.COV2.S at low or high dose, single or two shots; several received placebo; per-sample allocation not given. The samples date from day 63 after the first vaccine or placebo injection. Sequences were derived from peripheral blood, sampled in a trial of Ad26.COV2.S vaccine versus placebo. This chain joins TRBV7-9 and TRBJ2-1; 8 bases are shared with TRBD1. The receptor comes from a person aged 18-60 years who received the Ad26.COV2.S COVID-19 vaccine or a placebo. Here the CDR3 reads CASSLGFRGLNEQFF. In DNA, the CDR3 is TGTGCCAGCAGCTTAGGGTTCAGGGGGCTCAATGAGCAGTTCTTC.